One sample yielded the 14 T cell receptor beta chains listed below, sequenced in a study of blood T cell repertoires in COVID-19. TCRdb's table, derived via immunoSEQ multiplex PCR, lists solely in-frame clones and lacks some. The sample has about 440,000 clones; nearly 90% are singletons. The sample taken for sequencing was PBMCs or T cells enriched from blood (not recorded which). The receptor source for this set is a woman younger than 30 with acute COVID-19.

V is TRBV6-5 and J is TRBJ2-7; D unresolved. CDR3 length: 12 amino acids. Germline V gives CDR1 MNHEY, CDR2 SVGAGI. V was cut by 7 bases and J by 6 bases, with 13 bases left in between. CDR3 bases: TGTGCCAGCACCGAGAGTCGCGGCGAGCAGTACTTC. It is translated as CASTESRGEQYF.

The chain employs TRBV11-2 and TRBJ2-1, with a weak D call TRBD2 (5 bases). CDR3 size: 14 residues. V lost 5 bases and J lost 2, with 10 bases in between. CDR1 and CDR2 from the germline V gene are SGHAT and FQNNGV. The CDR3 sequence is CASSTGNAYNEQFF. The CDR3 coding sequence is TGTGCCAGCAGCACGGGAAACGCCTACAATGAGCAGTTCTTC.

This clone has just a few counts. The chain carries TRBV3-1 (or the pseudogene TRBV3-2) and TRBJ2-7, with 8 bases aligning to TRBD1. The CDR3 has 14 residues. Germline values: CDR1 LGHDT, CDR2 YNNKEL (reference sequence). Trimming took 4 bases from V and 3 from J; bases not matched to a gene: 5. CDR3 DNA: TGTGCCAGCAGCCTCGGACAGGGACTCTACGAGCAGTACTTC. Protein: CASSLGQGLYEQYF.

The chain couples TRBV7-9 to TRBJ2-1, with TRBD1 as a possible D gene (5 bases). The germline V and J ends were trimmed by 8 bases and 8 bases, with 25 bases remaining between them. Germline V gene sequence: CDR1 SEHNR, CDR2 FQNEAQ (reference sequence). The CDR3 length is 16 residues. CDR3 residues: CASQGVNTAQRDEQFF. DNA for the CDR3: TGTGCCAGCCAAGGGGTTAACACTGCCCAAAGAGATGAGCAGTTCTTC.

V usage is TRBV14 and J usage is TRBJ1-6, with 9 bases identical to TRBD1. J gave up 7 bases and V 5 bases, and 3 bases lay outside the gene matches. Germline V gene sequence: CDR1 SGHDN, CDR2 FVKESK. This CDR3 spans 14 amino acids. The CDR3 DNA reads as TGTGCCAGCAGCGGACAGGGGTTAAATTCACCCCTCCACTTT. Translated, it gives CASSGQGLNSPLHF.

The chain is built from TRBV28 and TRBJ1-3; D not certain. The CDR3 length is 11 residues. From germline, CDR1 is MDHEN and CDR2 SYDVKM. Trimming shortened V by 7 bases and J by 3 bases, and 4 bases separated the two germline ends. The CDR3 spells CASTGGNTIYF. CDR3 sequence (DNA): TGTGCCAGCACCGGTGGAAACACCATATATTTT.

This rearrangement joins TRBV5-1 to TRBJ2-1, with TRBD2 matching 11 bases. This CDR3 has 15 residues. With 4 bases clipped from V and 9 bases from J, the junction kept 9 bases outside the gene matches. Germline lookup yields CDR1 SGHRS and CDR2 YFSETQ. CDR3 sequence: CASSPDSGGVGEQFF. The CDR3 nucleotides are TGCGCCAGCAGCCCGGATAGCGGGGGGGTGGGTGAGCAGTTCTTC.

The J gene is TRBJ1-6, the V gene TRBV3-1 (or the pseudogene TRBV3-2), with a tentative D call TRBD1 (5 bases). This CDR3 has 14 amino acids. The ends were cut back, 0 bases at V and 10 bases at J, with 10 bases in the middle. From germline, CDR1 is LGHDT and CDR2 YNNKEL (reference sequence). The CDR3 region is CASSQEQVYSPLHF. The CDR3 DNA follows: TGTGCCAGCAGCCAAGAACAGGTTTACTCACCCCTCCACTTT.

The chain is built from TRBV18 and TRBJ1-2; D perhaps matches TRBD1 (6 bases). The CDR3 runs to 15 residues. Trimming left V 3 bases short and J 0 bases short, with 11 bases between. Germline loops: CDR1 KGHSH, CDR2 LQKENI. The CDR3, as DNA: TGTGCCAGCTCACCTAACAGGGAATCTAACTATGGCTACACCTTC. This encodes CASSPNRESNYGYTF.

This CDR3 reads CASSSADRNYGYTF. In nucleotides, the CDR3 is TGTGCCAGCAGCAGTGCGGACAGGAACTATGGCTACACCTTC. The V gene is TRBV28, the J gene TRBJ1-2; 7 nucleotides align to TRBD1. CDR3 length: 14 amino acids. Germline CDR1 is MDHEN and CDR2 is SYDVKM. J was trimmed by 2 bases and V by 6 bases; bases with no gene match: 6.

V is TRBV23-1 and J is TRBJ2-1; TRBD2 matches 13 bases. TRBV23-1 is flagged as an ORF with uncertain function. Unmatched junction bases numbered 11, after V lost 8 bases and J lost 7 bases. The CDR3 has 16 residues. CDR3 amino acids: CASATTSGRRLNEQFF. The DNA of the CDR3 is TGCGCCAGCGCGACGACTAGCGGGAGGCGTTTGAATGAGCAGTTCTTC.

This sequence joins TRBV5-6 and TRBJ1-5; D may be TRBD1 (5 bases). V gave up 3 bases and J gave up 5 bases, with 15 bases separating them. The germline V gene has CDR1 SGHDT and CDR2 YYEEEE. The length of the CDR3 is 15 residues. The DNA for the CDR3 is TGTGCCAGCAGCTCCCAGGGTAGTGGCGATCAGCCCCAGCATTTT. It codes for CASSSQGSGDQPQHF.

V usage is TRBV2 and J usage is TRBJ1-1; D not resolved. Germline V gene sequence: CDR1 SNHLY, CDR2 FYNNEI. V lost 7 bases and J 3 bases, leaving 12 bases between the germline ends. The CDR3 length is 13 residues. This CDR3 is CASTRESYTEAFF. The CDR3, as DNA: TGTGCCAGCACGAGAGAATCCTACACTGAAGCTTTCTTT.

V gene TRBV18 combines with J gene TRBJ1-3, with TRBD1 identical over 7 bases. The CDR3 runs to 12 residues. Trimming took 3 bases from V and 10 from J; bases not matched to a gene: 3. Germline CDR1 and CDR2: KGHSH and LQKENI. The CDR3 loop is CASSPPGGTIYF. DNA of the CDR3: TGTGCCAGCTCACCCCCAGGGGGAACCATATATTTT.